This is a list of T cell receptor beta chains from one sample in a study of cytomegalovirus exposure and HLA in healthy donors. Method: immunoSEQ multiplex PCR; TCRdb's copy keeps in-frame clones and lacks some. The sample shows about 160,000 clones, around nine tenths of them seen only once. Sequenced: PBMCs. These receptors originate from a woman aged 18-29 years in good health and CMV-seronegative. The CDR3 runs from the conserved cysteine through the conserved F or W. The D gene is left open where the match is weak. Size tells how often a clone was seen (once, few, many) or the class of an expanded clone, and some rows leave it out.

CDR3 protein: CASRGRGIGNEQFF; CDR3 DNA: TGTGCCAGCAGGGGTAGGGGGATCGGCAATGAGCAGTTCTTC; V gene: TRBV6-1; J gene: TRBJ2-1; clone size: -; D gene: -
CDR3 protein: CASSPFLAGDHEQFF; CDR3 DNA: TGCGCCAGCAGCCCCTTCCTAGCGGGAGACCATGAGCAGTTCTTC; V gene: TRBV4-3; J gene: TRBJ2-1; clone size: -; D gene: TRBD2
CDR3 protein: CAWSPREVRGGYTF; CDR3 DNA: TGTGCCTGGAGCCCAAGGGAAGTCAGGGGTGGCTACACCTTC; V gene: TRBV30; J gene: TRBJ1-2; clone size: -; D gene: -
CDR3 protein: CASSLAQGEAEAFF; CDR3 DNA: TGTGCCAGCAGTTTGGCCCAGGGGGAGGCTGAAGCTTTCTTT; V gene: TRBV2; J gene: TRBJ1-1; clone size: -; D gene: TRBD1
CDR3 protein: CASTSGTARSYEQYF; CDR3 DNA: TGTGCCAGCACCTCCGGGACAGCTAGGTCCTACGAGCAGTACTTC; V gene: TRBV5-8; J gene: TRBJ2-7; clone size: -; D gene: TRBD1
CDR3 protein: CASSTDRRAPLHF; CDR3 DNA: TGTGCCAGCAGCACGGACAGGCGAGCACCCCTCCACTTT; V gene: TRBV27; J gene: TRBJ1-6; clone size: -; D gene: TRBD1
CDR3 protein: CASSLIPKSPTGETQYF; CDR3 DNA: TGCGCCAGCAGCCTTATACCAAAGAGCCCTACCGGGGAGACCCAGTACTTC; V gene: TRBV5-1; J gene: TRBJ2-5; clone size: -; D gene: -
CDR3 protein: CSVESLGRVGTDTQYF; CDR3 DNA: TGCAGCGTTGAGTCCCTAGGGAGGGTGGGGACAGATACGCAGTATTTT; V gene: TRBV29-1; J gene: TRBJ2-3; clone size: -; D gene: TRBD2
CDR3 protein: CASSLKVAQETQYF; CDR3 DNA: TGTGCCAGCAGCTTAAAGGTAGCCCAAGAGACCCAGTACTTC; V gene: TRBV13; J gene: TRBJ2-5; clone size: -; D gene: -
CDR3 protein: CAISESKPGAITADTEAFF; CDR3 DNA: TGTGCCATCAGTGAGTCGAAACCAGGGGCGATTACGGCGGACACTGAAGCTTTCTTT; V gene: TRBV10-3; J gene: TRBJ1-1; clone size: -; D gene: -
CDR3 protein: CASSGSPTDTQYF; CDR3 DNA: TGCGCCAGCAGCGGGAGCCCAACAGATACGCAGTATTTT; V gene: TRBV5-1; J gene: TRBJ2-3; clone size: -; D gene: -
CDR3 protein: CASSFRQGVDTGELFF; CDR3 DNA: TGTGCCAGCAGCTTCAGACAGGGTGTGGACACCGGGGAGCTGTTTTTT; V gene: TRBV9; J gene: TRBJ2-2; clone size: -; D gene: TRBD1
CDR3 protein: CAWSGTSGANVLTF; CDR3 DNA: TGTGCCTGGAGCGGGACATCTGGGGCCAACGTCCTGACTTTC; V gene: TRBV30; J gene: TRBJ2-6; clone size: -; D gene: -
CDR3 protein: CASSEPAGFTDTQYF; CDR3 DNA: TGTGCCAGCAGTGAACCAGCAGGATTCACAGATACGCAGTATTTT; V gene: TRBV25-1; J gene: TRBJ2-3; clone size: -; D gene: -
CDR3 protein: CASSPIRTGSPGEQYF; CDR3 DNA: TGTGCCAGTAGTCCCATCCGGACAGGTTCGCCGGGAGAGCAGTACTTC; V gene: TRBV19; J gene: TRBJ2-7; clone size: -; D gene: TRBD1
CDR3 protein: CSVDVPSTDTQYF; CDR3 DNA: TGCAGCGTTGACGTCCCGAGCACAGATACGCAGTATTTT; V gene: TRBV29-1; J gene: TRBJ2-3; clone size: -; D gene: -
CDR3 protein: CASSSRTGELFF; CDR3 DNA: TGTGCCAGCAGCTCCCGCACCGGGGAGCTGTTTTTT; V gene: TRBV7-3; J gene: TRBJ2-2; clone size: -; D gene: -
CDR3 protein: CAWSERGGTEAFF; CDR3 DNA: TGTGCCTGGAGTGAGCGGGGCGGCACTGAAGCTTTCTTT; V gene: TRBV30; J gene: TRBJ1-1; clone size: -; D gene: -
CDR3 protein: CASSQREVYNEQFF; CDR3 DNA: TGTGCCAGCAGTCAGCGGGAGGTATACAATGAGCAGTTCTTC; V gene: TRBV6-5; J gene: TRBJ2-1; clone size: -; D gene: TRBD2
CDR3 protein: CASRPLANEQFF; CDR3 DNA: TGTGCCAGCAGGCCCCTAGCAAATGAGCAGTTCTTC; V gene: TRBV2; J gene: TRBJ2-1; clone size: -; D gene: -
CDR3 protein: CASSQEGRENTGELFF; CDR3 DNA: TGCGCCAGCAGCCAAGAGGGGCGGGAGAACACCGGGGAGCTGTTTTTT; V gene: TRBV4-1; J gene: TRBJ2-2; clone size: -; D gene: -
CDR3 protein: CASSLDGGAGKQYF; CDR3 DNA: TGTGCCAGCAGCTTAGACGGGGGGGCGGGAAAGCAGTACTTC; V gene: TRBV27; J gene: TRBJ2-7; clone size: -; D gene: TRBD2
CDR3 protein: CASSFRTNEKLFF; CDR3 DNA: TGTGCCAGCAGTTTTCGGACTAATGAAAAACTGTTTTTT; V gene: TRBV27; J gene: TRBJ1-4; clone size: -; D gene: -
CDR3 protein: CASSLRQDSPLHF; CDR3 DNA: TGTGCCAGCAGCCTACGACAGGATTCACCCCTCCACTTT; V gene: TRBV6-4; J gene: TRBJ1-6; clone size: -; D gene: -
CDR3 protein: CASSSAGGGNQPQHF; CDR3 DNA: TGTGCCAGCAGTTCAGCAGGGGGTGGGAATCAGCCCCAGCATTTT; V gene: TRBV27; J gene: TRBJ1-5; clone size: -; D gene: TRBD1
CDR3 protein: CASRLPGQSGANVLTF; CDR3 DNA: TGTGCCAGCAGGTTACCGGGACAGTCTGGGGCCAACGTCCTGACTTTC; V gene: TRBV7-2; J gene: TRBJ2-6; clone size: -; D gene: TRBD1
CDR3 protein: CASSSGYEQFF; CDR3 DNA: TGTGCCAGCAGCTCAGGGTATGAGCAGTTCTTC; V gene: TRBV7-9; J gene: TRBJ2-1; clone size: -; D gene: -
CDR3 protein: CASSVGTGILDEQYF; CDR3 DNA: TGTGCCAGCAGCGTCGGGACAGGGATCTTGGACGAGCAGTACTTC; V gene: TRBV9; J gene: TRBJ2-7; clone size: -; D gene: TRBD1
CDR3 protein: CASSFDRAETEAFF; CDR3 DNA: TGTGCCAGCAGCTTTGACAGGGCGGAGACTGAAGCTTTCTTT; V gene: TRBV6-1; J gene: TRBJ1-1; clone size: once; D gene: TRBD1
CDR3 protein: CASTKDRVEPQHF; CDR3 DNA: TGTGCCAGCACTAAGGACAGGGTCGAGCCCCAGCATTTT; V gene: TRBV25-1; J gene: TRBJ1-5; clone size: -; D gene: TRBD1
CDR3 protein: CASSIQGYGYTF; CDR3 DNA: TGTGCCAGTAGTATCCAGGGCTATGGCTACACCTTC; V gene: TRBV19; J gene: TRBJ1-2; clone size: -; D gene: -
CDR3 protein: CASKVGGRNTEAFF; CDR3 DNA: TGCGCCAGCAAAGTCGGGGGGCGAAACACTGAAGCTTTCTTT; V gene: TRBV5-1; J gene: TRBJ1-1; clone size: -; D gene: -
CDR3 protein: CASTRPRSGAGELFF; CDR3 DNA: TGTGCCAGCACTCGCCCCAGGAGCGGCGCCGGGGAGCTGTTTTTT; V gene: TRBV6-5; J gene: TRBJ2-2; clone size: once; D gene: -
CDR3 protein: CASAQWTGGTGELFF; CDR3 DNA: TGTGCCAGCGCACAATGGACAGGGGGCACCGGGGAGCTGTTTTTT; V gene: TRBV25-1; J gene: TRBJ2-2; clone size: -; D gene: TRBD1
CDR3 protein: CASSLELLSGSPYNEQFF; CDR3 DNA: TGTGCCAGCAGCTTGGAATTACTAAGCGGGAGCCCCTACAATGAGCAGTTCTTC; V gene: TRBV5-4; J gene: TRBJ2-1; clone size: -; D gene: TRBD2
CDR3 protein: CASSLGGDYGYTF; CDR3 DNA: TGCGCCAGCAGCTTGGGCGGAGACTATGGCTACACCTTC; V gene: TRBV5-1; J gene: TRBJ1-2; clone size: once; D gene: -
CDR3 protein: CASSLIPTGQAENGYTF; CDR3 DNA: TGCGCCAGCAGCCTTATCCCGACCGGACAGGCAGAAAATGGCTACACCTTC; V gene: TRBV4-1; J gene: TRBJ1-2; clone size: -; D gene: TRBD1
CDR3 protein: CASSLGGGRTDTQYF; CDR3 DNA: TGTGCCAGCAGTCTAGGGGGAGGGCGAACAGATACGCAGTATTTT; V gene: TRBV9; J gene: TRBJ2-3; clone size: -; D gene: -
CDR3 protein: CASSHEERGDTDTQYF; CDR3 DNA: TGCGCCAGCAGCCACGAGGAGCGGGGGGACACAGATACGCAGTATTTT; V gene: TRBV4-1; J gene: TRBJ2-3; clone size: -; D gene: TRBD2
CDR3 protein: CASSPLRDYNEQFF; CDR3 DNA: TGCGCCAGCAGCCCCTTACGAGATTACAATGAGCAGTTCTTC; V gene: TRBV5-1; J gene: TRBJ2-1; clone size: -; D gene: -
CDR3 protein: CASSVATGGDEQFF; CDR3 DNA: TGTGCCAGCAGCGTAGCTACGGGGGGCGATGAGCAGTTCTTC; V gene: TRBV9; J gene: TRBJ2-1; clone size: -; D gene: -
CDR3 protein: CASRPIGDGELFF; CDR3 DNA: TGCGCCAGCCGCCCGATAGGGGACGGGGAGCTGTTTTTT; V gene: TRBV4-1; J gene: TRBJ2-2; clone size: -; D gene: -